Below are 19 T cell receptor beta chains sequenced from a single sample in a study of blood T cells in healthy people across ages. Together with a sample-barcoded 5' primer, a J-beta primer mix was included in a second PCR lasting about 7 to 11 cycles. TCRdb independently ran MiXCR on the 5' RACE reads; one entry per CDR3 protein. This table holds under 2,000,000 distinct CDR3 sequences, around 48% found once. The material sequenced was blood. All receptors come from a woman aged 40-49 years in good health.

This clonotype showed up just a few times. This chain connects TRBV7-6 to TRBJ2-5; D uncertain. The CDR3 totals 17 residues. Germline V gene sequence: CDR1 SGHVS, CDR2 FNYEAQ. V was pared by 5 bases and J by 0 bases, with 19 bases between. Here the CDR3 DNA reads TGTGCCAGCAGCCTCGCTCCCAGAGGTGGGGACCAAGAGACCCAGTACTTC. Protein product: CASSLAPRGGDQETQYF.

This chain links TRBV2 with TRBJ2-3; 9 nucleotides match TRBD2. The CDR3 sequence is 16 residues long. Trimming took 2 bases from V and 0 from J; bases not matched to a gene: 3. Germline CDR1 is SNHLY and CDR2 is FYNNEI. Here the CDR3 DNA reads TGTGCCAGCAGTGAAAGGCTAGCGGGGAGCACAGATACGCAGTATTTT. Translation: CASSERLAGSTDTQYF.

This clonotype was detected a few times. The chain combines TRBV29-1 with TRBJ2-7; 7 bases agree with TRBD1. The V gene's germline CDR1 is SQVTM and CDR2 ANQGSEA. V trimming: 1 base; J trimming: 4 bases; junction bases outside the gene matches: 4. The CDR3 spans 13 residues. CDR3 sequence reads: CSVEGQGIYEQYF. CDR3 bases: TGCAGCGTTGAAGGACAGGGTATATACGAGCAGTACTTC.

This clonotype was recorded a few times. The chain carries TRBV6-1 and TRBJ2-1, with a weak D call TRBD1 (6 bases). This CDR3 has 15 amino acids. The V end lost 1 base, the J end lost 11 bases, and 18 bases lay between the germline ends. Germline lookup yields CDR1 MNHNS and CDR2 SASEGT. In DNA form, the CDR3 reads TGTGCCAGCAGTGAAGTATTTTCCCCAGGGGAGAAGCAGTTCTTC. This codes for CASSEVFSPGEKQFF.

The DNA for the CDR3 is TGCAGTGCTACGGTCCCAGGGACAGTTAAAGAGACCCAGTACTTC. It translates to CSATVPGTVKETQYF. V gene TRBV20-1 combines with J gene TRBJ2-5; 7 bases match TRBD1. Trimming took 4 bases from V and 3 from J; bases not matched to a gene: 11. The CDR3 contains 15 residues. Germline loops: CDR1 DFQATT, CDR2 SNEGSKA (reference sequence).

The V gene is TRBV4-3, the J gene TRBJ2-6; D unclear. This CDR3 region has 17 residues. Germline CDR1 and CDR2: LGHNA and YSLEER. V lost 2 bases and J 0 bases, leaving 11 bases between the germline ends. The CDR3: CASSQILSDSGANVLTF. For the CDR3, the DNA is TGCGCCAGCAGCCAAATATTGTCGGACTCTGGGGCCAACGTCCTGACTTTC.

The chain carries TRBV5-1 and TRBJ2-1, with 9 bases lining up with TRBD1. V lost 2 bases to trimming and J lost 8 bases; unmatched junction nucleotides: 8. The CDR3 is made up of 15 amino acids. CDR1 is SGHRS and CDR2 is YFSETQ in the germline V gene. The CDR3 spells CASSFRGQGVDEQFF. CDR3 coding DNA: TGCGCCAGCAGCTTTAGGGGACAGGGAGTCGATGAGCAGTTCTTC.

V usage is TRBV27 and J usage is TRBJ1-1; D not resolved. CDR1 and CDR2 (germline): MNHEY, SMNVEV (reference sequence). Trimming pared 0 bases from V and 6 bases from J, leaving 11 bases between. The CDR3 is 14 amino acids. CDR3 sequence (DNA): TGTGCCAGCAGTTTATCCCTAGCAGATGCTGAAGCTTTCTTT. Its protein product is CASSLSLADAEAFF.

The chain joins TRBV4-2 to TRBJ2-7; the D gene is possibly TRBD1 (6 bases). The CDR3 is 15 residues long. V lost 0 bases and J lost 6, with 15 bases in between. The germline CDR1 and CDR2 sequences are LGHNA and YNFKEQ. CDR3 DNA: TGTGCCAGCAGCCAAGATCGATTCAGGGGACCCGAGCAGTACTTC. Protein sequence: CASSQDRFRGPEQYF.

The CDR3 DNA follows: TGTGCCAGCAGCCAGGGACCTGCTGGTGGCTACACCTTC. As protein: CASSQGPAGGYTF. The chain carries TRBV28 and TRBJ1-2; maybe TRBD1 (5 bases). V lost 6 bases and J lost 7, with 15 bases in between. Germline CDR1 reads MDHEN; CDR2 reads SYDVKM. This CDR3 comprises 13 residues.

This chain connects TRBV28 to TRBJ1-4; 7 bases agree with TRBD1. The ends lost 5 bases at V and 8 bases at J; junction bases unmatched: 11. The CDR3 contains 15 residues. The germline CDR1 and CDR2 sequences are MDHEN and SYDVKM. CDR3 coding DNA: TGTGCCAGCAGTCGCCCGACAGGGATAGGGGAAAAACTGTTTTTT. This codes for CASSRPTGIGEKLFF.

This sequence joins TRBV9 and TRBJ2-3; D gene uncertain. V lost 4 bases and J 6 bases, leaving 15 bases between the germline ends. The CDR3 runs to 14 residues. The V gene's germline CDR1 is SGDLS and CDR2 YYNGEE. CDR3 nucleotide sequence: TGTGCCAGCAGCACCAGGAGTAGTTCCGATACGCAGTATTTT. The encoded protein is CASSTRSSSDTQYF.

The chain is built from TRBV25-1 and TRBJ1-2; D gene uncertain. The germline gives CDR1 MGHDK, CDR2 SYGVNS. The length of the CDR3 is 15 residues. V lost 2 bases and J 4 bases, leaving 14 bases between the germline ends. The CDR3 region is CASSEGGGWSYGYTF. CDR3 bases: TGTGCCAGCAGTGAAGGCGGTGGCTGGAGCTATGGCTACACCTTC.

The chain joins TRBV20-1 to TRBJ2-3, with 10 bases identical to TRBD2. This CDR3 is 14 amino acids long. From germline, CDR1 is DFQATT and CDR2 SNEGSKA (reference sequence). V was clipped by 6 bases and J by 0 bases; unmatched bases: 3. The CDR3: CSATSGTSTDTQYF. The CDR3 bases are TGCAGTGCCACTAGCGGGACAAGCACAGATACGCAGTATTTT.

There are a few counts of this clonotype. The gene calls are TRBV4-3 and TRBJ2-3; 9 positions agree with TRBD2. This CDR3 has 16 residues. The V gene end was trimmed by 2 bases and the J gene end by 4 bases; junction bases not matched to a gene: 7. Germline loops: CDR1 LGHNA, CDR2 YSLEER. The DNA of the CDR3 is TGCGCCAGCAGCCAAATTAGCGGGGGTAGCGCAGATACGCAGTATTTT. Amino acids: CASSQISGGSADTQYF.

This clonotype has only a few counts. This rearrangement joins TRBV13 to TRBJ2-3; the D gene is possibly TRBD2 (6 bases). Germline assignment: CDR1 PRHDT and CDR2 FYEKMQ (reference sequence). V shed 2 bases and J shed 2 bases, with 26 bases lying between them. This CDR3 region has 20 residues. CDR3 nucleotide sequence: TGTGCCAGCAGCTTAACCCGGAGAAGGGACGGACGGGGGTACACAGATACGCAGTATTTT. This codes for CASSLTRRRDGRGYTDTQYF. Drawing the rest from reference TRBV13 and TRBJ2-3, the complete variable domain is AAGVIQSPRHLIKEKRETATLKCYPIPRHDTVYWYQQGPGQDPQFLISFYEKMQSDKGSIPDRFSAQQFSDYHSELNMSSLELGDSALYFCASSLTRRRDGRGYTDTQYFGPGTRLTVL.

V usage is TRBV15 and J usage is TRBJ1-1; D possibly corresponds to TRBD1 (6 bases). The CDR3 loop spans 13 amino acids. CDR1 and CDR2 (germline): LNHNV, YYDKDF (reference sequence). The V gene lost 4 bases and the J gene lost 4 bases, with 10 bases spanning the gap. For the CDR3, the DNA is TGTGCCACCAGCAAGGGGGGGAGCACTGAAGCTTTCTTT. It specifies CATSKGGSTEAFF. Full variable domain (rest looked up from reference TRBV15 and TRBJ1-1): DAMVIQNPRYQVTQFGKPVTLSCSQTLNHNVMYWYQQKSSQAPKLLFHYYDKDFNNEADTPDNFQSRRPNTSFCFLDIRSPGLGDTAMYLCATSKGGSTEAFFGQGTRLTVV.

The CDR3 loop is CASSPSGLAAGDEQFF. CDR3 nucleotide sequence: TGTGCCAGCAGCCCATCGGGACTAGCGGCGGGGGATGAGCAGTTCTTC. This chain connects TRBV3-1 to TRBJ2-1; 11 nucleotides agree with TRBD2. Trimming at V came to 4 bases and at J to 8 bases, leaving 10 bases not matched to a gene. Per germline, CDR1 LGHDT and CDR2 YNNKEL (reference sequence). CDR3 size: 16 residues.

This clonotype was picked up a small number of times. The chain combines TRBV3-1 with TRBJ1-2, with 8 bases fitting TRBD1. V was pared by 1 base and J by 6 bases, with 1 base of the junction left unmatched. This CDR3 has 13 amino acids. Germline V gene lookup returns CDR1 LGHDT and CDR2 YNNKEL (reference sequence). CDR3: CASSQVTGDGYTF. In nucleotides, the CDR3 is TGTGCCAGCAGCCAAGTGACAGGGGATGGCTACACCTTC.